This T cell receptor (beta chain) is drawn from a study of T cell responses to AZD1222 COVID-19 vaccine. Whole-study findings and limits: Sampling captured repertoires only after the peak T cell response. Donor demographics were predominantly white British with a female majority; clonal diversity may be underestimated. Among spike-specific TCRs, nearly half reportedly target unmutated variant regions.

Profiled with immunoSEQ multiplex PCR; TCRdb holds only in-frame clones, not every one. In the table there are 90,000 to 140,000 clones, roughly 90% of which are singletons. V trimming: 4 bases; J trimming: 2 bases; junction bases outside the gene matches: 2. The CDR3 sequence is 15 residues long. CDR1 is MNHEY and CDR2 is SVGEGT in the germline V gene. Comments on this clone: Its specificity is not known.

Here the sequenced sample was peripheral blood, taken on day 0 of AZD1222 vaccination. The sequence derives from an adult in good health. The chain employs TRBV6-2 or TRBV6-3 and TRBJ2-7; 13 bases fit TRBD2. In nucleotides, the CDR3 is TGTGCCAGCAGTTTAGGGACTAGCGGGACCTACGAGCAGTACTTC. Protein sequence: CASSLGTSGTYEQYF.